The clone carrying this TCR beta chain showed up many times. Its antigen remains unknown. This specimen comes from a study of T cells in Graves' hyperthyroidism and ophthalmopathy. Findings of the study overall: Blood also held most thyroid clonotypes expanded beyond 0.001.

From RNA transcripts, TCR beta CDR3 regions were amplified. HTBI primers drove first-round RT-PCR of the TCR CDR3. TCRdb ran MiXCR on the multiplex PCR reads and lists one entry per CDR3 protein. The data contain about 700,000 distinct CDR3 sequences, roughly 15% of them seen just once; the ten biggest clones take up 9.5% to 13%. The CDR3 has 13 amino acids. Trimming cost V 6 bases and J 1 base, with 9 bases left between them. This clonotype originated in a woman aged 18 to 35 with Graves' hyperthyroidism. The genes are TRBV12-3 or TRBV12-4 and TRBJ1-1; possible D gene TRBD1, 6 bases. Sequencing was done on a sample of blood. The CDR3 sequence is CASSLTGNTEAFF. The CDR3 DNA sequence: TGTGCCAGCAGCTTGACAGGGAACACTGAAGCTTTCTTT.